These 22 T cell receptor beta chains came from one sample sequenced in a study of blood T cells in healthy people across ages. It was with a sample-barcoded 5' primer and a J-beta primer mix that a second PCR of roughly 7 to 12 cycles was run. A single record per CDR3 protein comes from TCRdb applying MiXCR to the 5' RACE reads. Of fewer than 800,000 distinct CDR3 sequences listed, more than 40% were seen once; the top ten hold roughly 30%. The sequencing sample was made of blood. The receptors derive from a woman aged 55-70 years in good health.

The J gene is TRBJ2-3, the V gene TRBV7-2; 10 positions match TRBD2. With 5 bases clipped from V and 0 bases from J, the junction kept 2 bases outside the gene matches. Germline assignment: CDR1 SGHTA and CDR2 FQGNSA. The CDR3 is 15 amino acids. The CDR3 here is CASSGLADSTDTQYF. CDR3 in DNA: TGTGCCAGCAGCGGACTAGCGGATAGCACAGATACGCAGTATTTT.

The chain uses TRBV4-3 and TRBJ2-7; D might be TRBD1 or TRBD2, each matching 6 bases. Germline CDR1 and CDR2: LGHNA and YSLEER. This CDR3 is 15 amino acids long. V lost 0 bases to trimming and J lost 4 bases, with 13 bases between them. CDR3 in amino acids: CASSQDPGAVYEQYF. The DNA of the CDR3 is TGCGCCAGCAGCCAAGATCCGGGGGCGGTTTACGAGCAGTACTTC.

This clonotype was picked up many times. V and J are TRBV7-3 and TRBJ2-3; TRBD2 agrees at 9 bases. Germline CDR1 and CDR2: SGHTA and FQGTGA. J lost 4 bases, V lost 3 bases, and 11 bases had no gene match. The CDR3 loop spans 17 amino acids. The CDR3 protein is CASSFLGTSNGADTQYF. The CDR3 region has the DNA TGTGCCAGCAGCTTCCTCGGGACTAGCAATGGGGCAGATACGCAGTATTTT.

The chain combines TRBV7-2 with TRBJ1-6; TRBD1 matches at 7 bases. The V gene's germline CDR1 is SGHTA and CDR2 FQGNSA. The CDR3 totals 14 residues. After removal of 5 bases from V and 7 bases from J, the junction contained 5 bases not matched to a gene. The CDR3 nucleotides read TGTGCCAGCAGCCTGGGACAGCTGAATTCACCCCTCCACTTT. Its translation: CASSLGQLNSPLHF.

Here the CDR3 reads CASTPGNTGELFF. The CDR3 coding sequence is TGTGCCAGCACCCCAGGGAACACCGGGGAGCTGTTTTTT. J is TRBJ2-2 and V is TRBV12-3 or TRBV12-4; D not resolved. The CDR3 totals 13 residues. V shed 7 bases and J shed 1 base, with 7 bases lying between them.

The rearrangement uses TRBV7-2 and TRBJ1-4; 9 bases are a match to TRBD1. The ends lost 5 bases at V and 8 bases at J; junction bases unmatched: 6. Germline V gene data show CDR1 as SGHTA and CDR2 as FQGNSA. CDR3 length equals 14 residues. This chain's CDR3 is CASSPRDRAEKLFF. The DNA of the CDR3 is TGTGCCAGCAGCCCCCGGGACAGGGCCGAAAAACTGTTTTTT. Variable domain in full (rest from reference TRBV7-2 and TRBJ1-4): GAGVSQSPSNKVTEKGKDVELRCDPISGHTALYWYRQSLGQGLEFLIYFQGNSAPDKSGLPSDRFSAERTGGSVSTLTIQRTQQEDSAVYLCASSPRDRAEKLFFGSGTQLSVL.

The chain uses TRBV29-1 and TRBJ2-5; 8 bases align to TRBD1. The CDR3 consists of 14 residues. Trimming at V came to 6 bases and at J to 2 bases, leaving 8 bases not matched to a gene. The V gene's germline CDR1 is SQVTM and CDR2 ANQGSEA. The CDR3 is CSVTGQGQQETQYF. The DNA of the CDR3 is TGCAGCGTCACCGGACAGGGTCAACAAGAGACCCAGTACTTC.

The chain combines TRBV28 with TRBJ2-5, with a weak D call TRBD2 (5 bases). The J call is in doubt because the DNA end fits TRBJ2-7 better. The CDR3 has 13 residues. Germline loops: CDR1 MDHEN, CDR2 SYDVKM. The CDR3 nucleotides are TGTGCCAGCAGGGGCGGGCCGACCTACGAGCAGTACTTC. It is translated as CASRGGPTYEQYF.

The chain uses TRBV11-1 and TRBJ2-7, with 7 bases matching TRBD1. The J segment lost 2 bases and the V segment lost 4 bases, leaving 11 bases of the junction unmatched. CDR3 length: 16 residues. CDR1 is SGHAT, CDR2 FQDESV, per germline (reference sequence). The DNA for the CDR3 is TGTGCCAGCAGCTCCCGGGACAGAGCTTCTCCCTACGAGCAGTACTTC. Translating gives CASSSRDRASPYEQYF.

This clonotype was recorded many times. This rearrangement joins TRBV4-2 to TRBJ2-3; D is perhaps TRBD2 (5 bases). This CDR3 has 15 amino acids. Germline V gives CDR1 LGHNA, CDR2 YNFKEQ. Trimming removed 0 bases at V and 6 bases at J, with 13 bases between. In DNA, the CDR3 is TGTGCCAGCAGCCAAGAGGCACGCCGAGGGGATACGCAGTATTTT. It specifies CASSQEARRGDTQYF.

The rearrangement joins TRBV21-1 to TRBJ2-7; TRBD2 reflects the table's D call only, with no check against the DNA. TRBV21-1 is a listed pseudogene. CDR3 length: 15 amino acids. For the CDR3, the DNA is TGTGCCAGCAGCAAGCTCTGGACTAGCGGGTACGAGCAGTACTTC. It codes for CASSKLWTSGYEQYF.

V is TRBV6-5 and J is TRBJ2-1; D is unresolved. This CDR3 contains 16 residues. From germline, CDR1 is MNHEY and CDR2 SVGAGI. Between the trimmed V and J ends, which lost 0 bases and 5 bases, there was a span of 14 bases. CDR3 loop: CASSYSESSLHNEQFF. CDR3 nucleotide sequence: TGTGCCAGCAGTTACTCGGAGAGTTCTCTTCACAATGAGCAGTTCTTC.

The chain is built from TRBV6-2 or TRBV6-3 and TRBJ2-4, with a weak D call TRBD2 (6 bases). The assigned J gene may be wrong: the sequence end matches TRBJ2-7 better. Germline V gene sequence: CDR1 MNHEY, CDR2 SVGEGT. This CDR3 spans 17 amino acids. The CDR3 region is CASSYKGLRIGTYEQYF. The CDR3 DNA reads TGTGCCAGCAGTTACAAGGGACTCCGTATTGGAACCTACGAGCAGTACTTC.

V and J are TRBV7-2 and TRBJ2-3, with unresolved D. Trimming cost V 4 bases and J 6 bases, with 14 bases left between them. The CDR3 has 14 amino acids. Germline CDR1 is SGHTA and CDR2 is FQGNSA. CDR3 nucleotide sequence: TGTGCCAGCAGCTGGCGACGATTGACGGATACGCAGTATTTT. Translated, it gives CASSWRRLTDTQYF.

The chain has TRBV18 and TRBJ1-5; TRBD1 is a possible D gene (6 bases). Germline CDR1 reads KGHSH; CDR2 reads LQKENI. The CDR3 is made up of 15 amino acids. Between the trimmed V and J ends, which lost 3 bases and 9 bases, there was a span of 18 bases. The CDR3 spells CASSPGQGGLAPQHF. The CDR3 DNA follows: TGTGCCAGCTCACCGGGGCAAGGGGGGCTGGCGCCCCAGCATTTT.

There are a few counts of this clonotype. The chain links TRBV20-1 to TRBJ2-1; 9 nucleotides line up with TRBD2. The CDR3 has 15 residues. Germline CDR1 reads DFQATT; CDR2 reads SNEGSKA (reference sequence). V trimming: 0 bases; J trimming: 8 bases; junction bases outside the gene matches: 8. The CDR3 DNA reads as TGCAGTGCTAGAGATCAGGGCGGGAGGGCCTATGAGCAGTTCTTC. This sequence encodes CSARDQGGRAYEQFF.

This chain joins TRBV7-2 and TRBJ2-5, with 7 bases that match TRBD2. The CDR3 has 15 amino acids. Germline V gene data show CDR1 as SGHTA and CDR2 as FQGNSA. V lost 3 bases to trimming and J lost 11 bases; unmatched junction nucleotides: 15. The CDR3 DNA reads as TGTGCCAGCAGCTTTGGGAGGGCCCGAAGTGATGAGCAGTACTTC. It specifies CASSFGRARSDEQYF.

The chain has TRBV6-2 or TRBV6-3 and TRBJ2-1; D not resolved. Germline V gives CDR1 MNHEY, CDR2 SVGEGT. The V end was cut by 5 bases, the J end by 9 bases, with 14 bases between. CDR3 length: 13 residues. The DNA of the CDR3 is TGTGCCAGCAGTACCGGTGGGCCTACTGAGCAGTTCTTC. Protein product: CASSTGGPTEQFF.

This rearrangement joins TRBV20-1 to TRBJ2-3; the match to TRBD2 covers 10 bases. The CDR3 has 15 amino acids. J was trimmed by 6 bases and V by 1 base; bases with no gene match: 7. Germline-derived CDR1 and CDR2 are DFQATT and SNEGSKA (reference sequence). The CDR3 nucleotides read TGCAGTGCTAGAGGGGTAGCGGGAGGAGCTGATACGCAGTATTTT. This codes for CSARGVAGGADTQYF.

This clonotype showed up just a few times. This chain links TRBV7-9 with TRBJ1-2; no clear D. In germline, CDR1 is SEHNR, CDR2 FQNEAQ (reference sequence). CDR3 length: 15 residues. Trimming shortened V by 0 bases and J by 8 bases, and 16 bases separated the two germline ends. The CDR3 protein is CASSLAREGPIGYTF. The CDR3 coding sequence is TGTGCCAGCAGCTTAGCGCGGGAAGGTCCTATAGGCTACACCTTC.

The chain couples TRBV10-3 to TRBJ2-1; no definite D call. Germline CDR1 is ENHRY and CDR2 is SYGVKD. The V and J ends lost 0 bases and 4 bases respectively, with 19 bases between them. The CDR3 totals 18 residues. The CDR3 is CAISESIRRNPDYNEQFF. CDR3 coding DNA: TGTGCCATCAGTGAGTCGATTAGGCGGAACCCTGATTACAATGAGCAGTTCTTC.

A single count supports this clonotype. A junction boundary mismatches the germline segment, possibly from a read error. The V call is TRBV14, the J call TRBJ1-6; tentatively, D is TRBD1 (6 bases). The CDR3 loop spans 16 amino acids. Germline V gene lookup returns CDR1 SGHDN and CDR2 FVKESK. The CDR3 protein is CASSQGTGSFGSHLHF. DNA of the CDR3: TGTGCCAGCAGCCAAGGCACAGGGTCGTTTGGATCACACCTCCACTTT.